What follows are 9 T cell receptor beta chains derived from one specimen sequenced in a study of CD8+ T cells in alopecia areata. Described treatment: oral pan-JAK inhibitor, 5-10 mg twice daily. Investigators isolated RNA and reverse transcribed it into cDNA to act as the sequencing template. Clones were read by immunoSEQ multiplex PCR, and TCRdb kept only the in-frame ones, dropping some. Of approximately 140,000 clones in the sample, approximately 85% were seen once. This specimen consisted of CD8+ T cells sorted from blood, obtained at week 4, from a patient treated with tofacitinib. All receptors derive from a human donor with alopecia areata.

The genes are TRBV4-2 and TRBJ2-1; TRBD2 is a possible D gene (5 bases). Germline V lookup: CDR1 LGHNA, CDR2 YNFKEQ. V lost 5 bases and J 10 bases, leaving 9 bases between the germline ends. The CDR3 length is 11 residues. CDR3 bases: TGTGCCAGCAGCTATCCGGGAGAGCAGTTCTTC. Its protein is CASSYPGEQFF.

The chain joins TRBV2 to TRBJ2-7, with TRBD1 identical over 7 bases. The germline V gene encodes CDR1 SNHLY and CDR2 FYNNEI. J gave up 2 bases and V 6 bases, and 10 bases lay outside the gene matches. The CDR3 has 15 residues. CDR3 bases: TGTGCCAGCAGACCCAAGACAGGGATTCCCTACGAGCAGTACTTC. Its translation: CASRPKTGIPYEQYF. Using reference TRBV2 and TRBJ2-7 for the parts outside the CDR3, the full variable domain is EPEVTQTPSHQVTQMGQEVILRCVPISNHLYFYWYRQILGQKVEFLVSFYNNEISEKSEIFDDQFSVERPDGSNFTLKIRSTKLEDSAMYFCASRPKTGIPYEQYFGPGTRLTVT.

The chain links TRBV4-2 to TRBJ1-4; D unresolved. V was cut by 8 bases and J by 8 bases, with 15 bases left in between. Germline V gives CDR1 LGHNA, CDR2 YNFKEQ. The CDR3 runs 13 residues. Here the CDR3 DNA reads TGTGCCAGCTTATCCAGTTATGGGGAAAAACTGTTTTTT. It specifies CASLSSYGEKLFF.

The chain uses TRBV7-9 and TRBJ2-5; the match to TRBD1 covers 8 bases. From germline, CDR1 is SEHNR and CDR2 FQNEAQ (reference sequence). V dropped 1 base and J dropped 5; count of bases not matched to a gene: 9. This CDR3 spans 16 amino acids. The CDR3 spells CASSLEFQGAEETQYF. DNA for the CDR3: TGTGCCAGCAGCTTAGAATTCCAGGGGGCTGAGGAGACCCAGTACTTC.

J is TRBJ2-2 and V is TRBV30; no reliable D call. CDR3 length: 12 amino acids. Germline CDR1 GTSNPN, CDR2 SVGIG (reference sequence). V lost 1 base and J 3 bases, leaving 3 bases between the germline ends. The CDR3 DNA follows: TGTGCCTGGAGTGGGGACACCGGGGAGCTGTTTTTT. Translation gives CAWSGDTGELFF.

The CDR3: CSVTGGTGYTF. In DNA, the CDR3 is TGCAGCGTTACAGGGGGAACTGGCTACACCTTC. V and J are TRBV29-1 and TRBJ1-2; the match to TRBD1 covers 8 bases. The CDR3 runs to 11 residues. Germline-derived CDR1 and CDR2 are SQVTM and ANQGSEA. Trimming removed 5 bases from V and 7 bases from J; junction bases left unmatched: 3. Full variable domain (missing parts from reference TRBV29-1 and TRBJ1-2): SAVISQKPSRDICQRGTSLTIQCQVDSQVTMMFWYRQQPGQSLTLIATANQGSEATYESGFVIDKFPISRPNLTFSTLTVSNMSPEDSSIYLCSVTGGTGYTFGSGTRLTVV.

The chain uses TRBV14 and TRBJ2-1; D is possibly TRBD1 (5 bases). The V and J ends lost 1 base and 4 bases respectively, with 17 bases between them. CDR3 length: 17 residues. Germline CDR1 is SGHDN and CDR2 is FVKESK. In nucleotides, the CDR3 is TGTGCCAGCAGCCAAGCCCGTGGGGCCAAAGGGTACAATGAGCAGTTCTTC. Translated: CASSQARGAKGYNEQFF.

The V and J genes are TRBV13 and TRBJ2-7; TRBD1 agrees at 11 bases. CDR3 length: 14 amino acids. CDR1 is PRHDT and CDR2 is FYEKMQ in the germline V gene (reference sequence). Losses at the gene ends were 5 bases for V and 4 bases for J; bases not matched to a gene: 4. CDR3 protein: CASSEGQGVYEQYF. DNA of the CDR3: TGTGCCAGCAGCGAGGGACAGGGGGTGTACGAGCAGTACTTC.

This clone was observed once. The chain employs TRBV6-5 and TRBJ2-1; 7 nucleotides agree with TRBD1. The J segment lost 15 bases and the V segment lost 0 bases, leaving 2 bases of the junction unmatched. There are 11 residues in the CDR3. Germline V lookup: CDR1 MNHEY, CDR2 SVGAGI. CDR3 loop: CASSYSGTVFF. CDR3 sequence (DNA): TGTGCCAGCAGTTACTCCGGGACAGTGTTCTTC.